These 14 T cell receptor beta chains came from one sample sequenced in a study of blood T cell repertoires in COVID-19. Sequencing used immunoSEQ multiplex PCR; TCRdb keeps in-frame clones, though not all of them. The table shows about 180,000 clones, with 70% to 90% occurring only once. The sequencing input was peripheral blood. Receptor source: a woman in her 30s with active or convalescent COVID-19.

This clone was found a few times. The V and J genes are TRBV20-1 and TRBJ1-5; 9 bases map to TRBD1. The CDR3 is 14 residues long. V lost 3 bases to trimming and J lost 5 bases; unmatched junction nucleotides: 5. Germline lookup yields CDR1 DFQATT and CDR2 SNEGSKA (reference sequence). The CDR3 loop is CSASDRGRDQPQHF. The CDR3, as DNA: TGCAGTGCTAGTGACAGGGGGAGAGATCAGCCCCAGCATTTT.

This clone was counted once. CDR3 protein: CATSAGGLYNEQFF. Here the CDR3 DNA reads TGTGCCACCAGTGCAGGGGGCCTCTACAATGAGCAGTTCTTC. The J gene is TRBJ2-1, the V gene TRBV24-1; 8 nucleotides agree with TRBD1. The germline CDR1 and CDR2 sequences are KGHDR and SFDVKD. CDR3 length equals 14 residues. J was trimmed by 3 bases and V by 5 bases; bases with no gene match: 2.

The chain couples TRBV5-6 to TRBJ2-1; 10 positions agree with TRBD2. This CDR3 spans 15 amino acids. V lost 2 bases, J lost 11 bases, and 10 bases stayed unmatched. The V gene's germline CDR1 is SGHDT and CDR2 YYEEEE. CDR3 residues: CASSLIGTSVLKQFF. The DNA for the CDR3 is TGTGCCAGCAGCTTAATAGGGACTAGCGTACTAAAGCAGTTCTTC.

V usage is TRBV4-1 and J usage is TRBJ1-2, with 9 bases lining up with TRBD1. The CDR3 sequence is 15 residues long. Per the germline V gene, CDR1 is MGHRA and CDR2 is YSYEKL. V lost 3 bases, J lost 2 bases, and 4 bases stayed unmatched. CDR3 in amino acids: CASSHAGTGNYGYTF. The CDR3, as DNA: TGCGCCAGCAGCCACGCCGGGACAGGGAACTATGGCTACACCTTC.

This clone was counted a few times. The chain combines TRBV2 with TRBJ1-2; 7 bases map to TRBD1. The germline gives CDR1 SNHLY, CDR2 FYNNEI. V shed 7 bases and J 7 bases; nucleotides not matched to a gene: 15. The CDR3 is 15 amino acids. CDR3 loop: CASTVRQGPISGYTF. CDR3 DNA: TGTGCCAGCACCGTAAGACAGGGACCTATAAGTGGCTACACCTTC.

V gene TRBV25-1 combines with J gene TRBJ1-2; 8 bases fit TRBD1. The CDR3 is 13 amino acids. With 5 bases clipped from V and 2 bases from J, the junction kept 1 base outside the gene matches. Germline values: CDR1 MGHDK, CDR2 SYGVNS. For the CDR3, the DNA is TGTGCCAGCAGTCAGGGGGCCAACTATGGCTACACCTTC. It encodes CASSQGANYGYTF.

This chain uses TRBV5-1 with TRBJ1-2, with D possibly matching TRBD1 (5 bases). The CDR3 runs 14 residues. Deletions cut 4 bases from V and 8 bases from J, with 18 bases between. Germline CDR1 SGHRS, CDR2 YFSETQ. The CDR3, as DNA: TGCGCCAGCAGCCAGATTGGGGGGGTTAACGGCTACACCTTC. Translating gives CASSQIGGVNGYTF.

The chain is built from TRBV6-5 and TRBJ1-1; 8 bases align to TRBD1. Germline trimming cut 7 bases from V and 3 bases from J; bases unmatched to any gene: 4. CDR1 MNHEY and CDR2 SVGAGI come from the germline V gene. This CDR3 has 13 amino acids. The CDR3 nucleotides read TGTGCCAGCAATCAGGGGGCGTACACTGAAGCTTTCTTT. Its protein product is CASNQGAYTEAFF.

This chain uses TRBV5-1 with TRBJ1-1; 7 positions match TRBD1. The CDR3 contains 14 residues. V lost 1 base, J lost 4 bases, and 4 bases stayed unmatched. Germline lookup yields CDR1 SGHRS and CDR2 YFSETQ. CDR3 DNA: TGCGCCAGCAGCTTGTCGGCAGGGGGCACTGAAGCTTTCTTT. It encodes CASSLSAGGTEAFF.

This clone was seen a few times. This chain connects TRBV28 to TRBJ2-7; D might be TRBD2 (5 bases). Germline CDR1 MDHEN, CDR2 SYDVKM. The V and J ends lost 3 bases and 2 bases respectively, with 8 bases between them. The CDR3 runs 13 residues. CDR3 sequence reads: CASSFAGAYEQYF. The CDR3 DNA reads TGTGCCAGCAGTTTTGCCGGGGCCTACGAGCAGTACTTC.

This chain uses TRBV6-5 with TRBJ1-2, with 10 positions matching TRBD1. Germline values: CDR1 MNHEY, CDR2 SVGAGI. J was trimmed by 9 bases and V by 4 bases; bases with no gene match: 5. This CDR3 is 13 amino acids long. The CDR3 bases are TGTGCCAGCAGTTGGACAGGGGGAAGTAGCTACACCTTC. This codes for CASSWTGGSSYTF.

The V gene is TRBV3-1 (or the pseudogene TRBV3-2), the J gene TRBJ2-1, with 10 bases fitting TRBD2. Trimming took 2 bases from V and 7 from J; bases not matched to a gene: 5. The CDR3 is 15 residues long. CDR1 is LGHDT and CDR2 is YNNKEL in the germline V gene (reference sequence). DNA of the CDR3: TGTGCCAGCAGCCAAAGTAGCGGGGGGCGGAATGAGCAGTTCTTC. This codes for CASSQSSGGRNEQFF.

The V and J genes are TRBV5-6 and TRBJ1-1, with D hard to call. V dropped 5 bases and J dropped 0 bases, with 8 bases sitting between them. Germline values: CDR1 SGHDT, CDR2 YYEEEE. The CDR3 is 13 residues long. The CDR3 coding sequence is TGTGCCAGCAGTTTCGGTTTGAACACTGAAGCTTTCTTT. Translated: CASSFGLNTEAFF. Full variable domain (remainder filled in from reference TRBV5-6 and TRBJ1-1): DAGVTQSPTHLIKTRGQQVTLRCSPKSGHDTVSWYQQALGQGPQFIFQYYEEEERQRGNFPDRFSGHQFPNYSSELNVNALLLGDSALYLCASSFGLNTEAFFGQGTRLTVV.

The chain carries TRBV11-3 and TRBJ1-1; 7 bases line up with TRBD1. V lost 5 bases, J lost 7 bases, and 4 bases stayed unmatched. The CDR3 runs to 12 residues. Germline V gene sequence: CDR1 SGHNT, CDR2 YENEEA. CDR3 residues: CASSPGQVEAFF. The CDR3 DNA sequence: TGTGCCAGCAGCCCCGGACAGGTTGAAGCTTTCTTT.